This record concerns one T cell receptor (beta chain) sequence. Its antigen is as yet unknown. Focal radiation was given together with CTLA-4 blockade (ipilimumab) to patients with chemo-refractory metastatic non-small-cell lung cancer. Trimming took 2 bases from V and 0 from J, leaving 8 bases between them. Germline CDR1 and CDR2: SGHRS and YFSETQ. The CDR3 has 14 residues. The protocol was immunoSEQ multiplex PCR, while the TCRdb copy is restricted to in-frame clones and leaves out a portion. This sample has about 48,000 clones, with about 86% found just once. This sample was included in a study of radiotherapy plus CTLA-4 blockade in lung cancer. Whole-study context: With roughly 28% of patients having disease control, objective responses were seen in about 17%. Findings and limits, study-wide: Alongside interferon-beta, early blood T cell clone dynamics were reportedly the best predictor of response. In blood, tumor-derived TCR clones expanded after radiotherapy plus ipilimumab.

The specimen was peripheral blood, collected from a patient treated with radiotherapy plus ipilimumab. The chain couples TRBV5-1 to TRBJ1-1, with a weak D call TRBD1 (5 bases). This TCR was recovered from a human donor with non-small cell lung cancer that progressed on radiotherapy plus ipilimumab. Some clones in this sample may be carry-over from other donors' samples. The CDR3 nucleotides read TGCGCCAGCAGCTTTCGACAGTTGAACACTGAAGCTTTCTTT. This codes for CASSFRQLNTEAFF.